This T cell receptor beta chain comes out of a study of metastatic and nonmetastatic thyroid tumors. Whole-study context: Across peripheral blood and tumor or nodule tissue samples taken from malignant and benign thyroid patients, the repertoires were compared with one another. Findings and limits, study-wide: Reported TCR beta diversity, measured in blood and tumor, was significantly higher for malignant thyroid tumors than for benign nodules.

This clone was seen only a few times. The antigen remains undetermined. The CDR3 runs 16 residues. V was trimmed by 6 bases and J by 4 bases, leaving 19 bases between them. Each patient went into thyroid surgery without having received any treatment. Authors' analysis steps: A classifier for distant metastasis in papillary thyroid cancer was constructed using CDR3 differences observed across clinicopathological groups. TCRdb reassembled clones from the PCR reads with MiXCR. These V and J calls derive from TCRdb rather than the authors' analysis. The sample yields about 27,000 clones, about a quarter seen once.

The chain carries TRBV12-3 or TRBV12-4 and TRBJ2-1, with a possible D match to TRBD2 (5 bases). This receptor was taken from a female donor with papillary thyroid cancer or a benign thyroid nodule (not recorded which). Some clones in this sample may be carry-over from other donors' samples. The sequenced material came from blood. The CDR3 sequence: CASSLSGRSYYNEQFF. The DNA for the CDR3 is TGTGCCAGCAGCCTCAGCGGCAGGTCCTATTACAATGAGCAGTTCTTC.